This TCR beta chain was captured in a study of CD8+ T cells in alopecia areata. Study details: Administration of oral tofacitinib to treated patients was at 5 to 10 mg twice daily. General study points: Lesional scalp displayed greater clonality than normal scalp, most notably in alopecia totalis/universalis. Patients displayed less clarity in TCR sharing than mice, a finding possibly related to HLA.

V was clipped by 1 base and J by 7 bases, with 8 bases between them. This CDR3 spans 12 amino acids. Germline loops: CDR1 GTSNPN, CDR2 SVGIG (reference sequence). Notes on this clone: Its antigen remains unidentified.

Samples from alopecia areata patients were lesional scalp punch biopsies and peripheral blood. It was cDNA, reverse transcribed from extracted RNA, that served as the sequencing template. Profiling relied on immunoSEQ multiplex PCR, and the TCRdb table lists in-frame clones only, not all of them. The table includes around 200,000 clones, around 63% detected once. Here the sequenced sample was CD4+ T cells sorted from blood, taken at week 0. The gene calls are TRBV30 and TRBJ1-5, with D hard to call. This clonotype was sampled from a human donor with alopecia areata. This CDR3 is CAWSAGAQPQHF. The CDR3 DNA reads TGTGCCTGGAGTGCGGGTGCCCAGCCCCAGCATTTT.